The sequence of this TCR beta chain was determined in a study of blood T cell repertoires in COVID-19. Original handling: The assay estimated nucleated cells by amplifying reference gene primers. The table came from immunoSEQ multiplex PCR; TCRdb's copy has only in-frame clones and leaves some out. V and J calls and clone size come straight from that table; D and trimming were deduced from the DNA. The sample includes a few hundred thousand clones, 88% of them seen just once. CDR1 is SGDLS, CDR2 YYNGEE, per germline. The CDR3 runs 12 residues. V was cut by 3 bases and J by 10 bases, with 10 bases left in between.

The rearrangement joins TRBV9 to TRBJ1-4; unclear D gene. This sequence was found in a woman younger than 45 who had recovered from COVID-19. The sequenced material came from PBMCs or T cells enriched from blood (not recorded which). In DNA, the CDR3 is TGTGCCAGCAGCGATGGACTGGGAAAACTGTTTTTT. Its translation: CASSDGLGKLFF.